Each of the 14 T cell receptor beta chains below was sequenced from the same sample in a study of blood T cells in healthy people across ages (dated by TCRdb to 2015 to 2017). Library creation used 5' RACE. The run used an Illumina HiSeq 2500. A second PCR of about 6 to 12 cycles was run with a J-beta primer mix and a sample-barcoded 5' primer. In-frame beta chains were kept once TCRdb had trimmed the public reads at Q25 with fastp and called clones with MiXCR. Each entry is one CDR3 protein sequence, shown with its most common DNA and genes. For this sample there are approximately 810,000 distinct CDR3 sequences; 36% appear just once. The ten largest clones capture 10% to 15% of the sample. Material: blood. The origin of the receptors is a man aged 18 to 30 in good health.

The rearrangement uses TRBV12-3 or TRBV12-4 and TRBJ2-7, with D tentatively TRBD2 (6 bases). V lost 6 bases, J lost 7 bases, and 10 bases lay in between. The CDR3 has 11 residues. The CDR3 reads CASSQEGEQYF. The CDR3 region has the DNA TGTGCCAGCAGCCAGGAGGGGGAGCAGTACTTC.

A remark on this clonotype: This may be a read error, as it is one base from a much larger clone. The chain recombines TRBV4-1 with TRBJ1-2, with D tentatively TRBD1 (5 bases). The V gene's germline CDR1 is MGHRA and CDR2 YSYEKL. The CDR3 totals 15 residues. V was pared by 4 bases and J by 4 bases, with 16 bases between. CDR3 amino acids: CASSRDARETYGYTF. For the CDR3, the DNA is TGCGCCAGCAGCCGAGATGCCAGGGAGACCTATGGCTACACCTTC.

The chain uses TRBV7-2 and TRBJ2-5, with a possible D match to TRBD1 (6 bases). Per germline, CDR1 SGHTA and CDR2 FQGNSA. V was pared by 1 base and J by 11 bases, with 26 bases between. The CDR3 consists of 17 residues. CDR3 sequence reads: CASSLGGHFIQPNEQYF. CDR3 sequence (DNA): TGTGCCAGCAGCTTAGGGGGACACTTCATTCAGCCCAATGAGCAGTACTTC.

This chain connects TRBV5-4 to TRBJ1-2, with D perhaps matching TRBD1 (6 bases). The CDR3 has 14 residues. CDR1 is SGHNT and CDR2 is YYREEE in the germline V gene (reference sequence). The ends were cut back, 4 bases at V and 2 bases at J, with 12 bases in the middle. CDR3 sequence reads: CASSGGTPNYGYTF. The CDR3 region has the DNA TGTGCCAGCAGCGGCGGGACACCGAACTATGGCTACACCTTC. Full variable domain (outside the CDR3, taken from reference TRBV5-4 and TRBJ1-2): ETGVTQSPTHLIKTRGQQVTLRCSSQSGHNTVSWYQQALGQGPQFIFQYYREEENGRGNFPPRFSGLQFPNYSSELNVNALELDDSALYLCASSGGTPNYGYTFGSGTRLTVV.

The chain employs TRBV7-2 and TRBJ2-3; TRBD1 aligns across 8 bases. With 2 bases clipped from V and 3 bases from J, the junction kept 7 bases outside the gene matches. The CDR3 extends over 16 amino acids. Germline V gene data show CDR1 as SGHTA and CDR2 as FQGNSA. This chain's CDR3 is CASSLSGQALTDTQYF. DNA of the CDR3: TGTGCCAGCAGCTTATCGGGACAGGCATTAACAGATACGCAGTATTTT.

The chain recombines TRBV6-2 or TRBV6-3 with TRBJ2-5; D gene uncertain. Germline CDR1 MNHEY, CDR2 SVGEGT. This CDR3 is built from 17 residues. Between the trimmed V and J ends, which lost 5 bases and 2 bases, there was a span of 21 bases. This chain's CDR3 is CASSLPASVGWQETQYF. DNA for the CDR3: TGTGCCAGCAGTCTCCCCGCCTCAGTCGGGTGGCAAGAGACCCAGTACTTC.

This clonotype showed up many times. V usage is TRBV23-1 and J usage is TRBJ1-6; no clear D gene. TRBV23-1 is annotated as an ORF whose role is uncertain. The germline V and J ends were trimmed by 4 bases and 8 bases, with 3 bases remaining between them. This CDR3 has 11 residues. The CDR3 nucleotides are TGCGCCAGCAGTCCCTATTCACCCCTCCACTTT. This sequence encodes CASSPYSPLHF.

The genes are TRBV5-5 and TRBJ2-2, with D possibly TRBD1 on 5 matching bases. Per the germline V gene, CDR1 is SGHKS and CDR2 is YYEKEE (reference sequence). Trimming cost V 0 bases and J 4 bases, with 13 bases left between them. This CDR3 has 16 residues. The CDR3 nucleotides read TGTGCCAGCAGCTTGGTAGGGGCAGAGCCCACCGGGGAGCTGTTTTTT. Translated, it gives CASSLVGAEPTGELFF.

The rearrangement joins TRBV29-1 to TRBJ1-2; possible D gene TRBD1, 5 bases. Trimming left V 3 bases short and J 5 bases short, with 10 bases between. CDR3 length: 12 amino acids. CDR1 and CDR2 from the germline V gene are SQVTM and ANQGSEA. The CDR3, as DNA: TGCAGCGTTGATGGTGGGACGTATGGCTACACCTTC. Translated: CSVDGGTYGYTF.

This clonotype was seen a few times. The chain carries TRBV6-6 and TRBJ2-5; the D gene is possibly TRBD2 (6 bases). Near its end, the DNA agrees better with TRBJ2-7, so the J call may be wrong. The CDR3 contains 15 residues. CDR1 is MNHNY, CDR2 SVGAGI, per germline (reference sequence). CDR3 in amino acids: CASSYKMEGSNEQYF. DNA of the CDR3: TGTGCCAGCAGTTACAAGATGGAGGGATCGAACGAGCAGTACTTC.

The chain employs TRBV7-2 and TRBJ1-6, with 7 bases lining up with TRBD1. Germline assignment: CDR1 SGHTA and CDR2 FQGNSA. CDR3 length equals 15 residues. J gave up 4 bases and V 3 bases, and 3 bases lay outside the gene matches. The CDR3 bases are TGTGCCAGCAGCTTGGGGACAGAATATAATTCACCCCTCCACTTT. This gives the protein CASSLGTEYNSPLHF.

This clonotype was seen a few times. J is TRBJ1-2 and V is TRBV6-2 or TRBV6-3; 7 bases line up with TRBD1. CDR3 size: 16 residues. Germline CDR1 reads MNHEY; CDR2 reads SVGEGT. The trim removed 4 bases at V and 7 bases at J, leaving 15 bases unmatched. The CDR3 region is CASSSGGGRGRRGYTF. The DNA for the CDR3 is TGTGCCAGCAGTTCCGGCGGAGGAAGGGGGCGGCGTGGCTACACCTTC.

This clonotype was observed a handful of times. The J gene is TRBJ2-7, the V gene TRBV2, with D possibly being TRBD2 (6 bases). The CDR3 consists of 12 residues. Per the germline V gene, CDR1 is SNHLY and CDR2 is FYNNEI. V was shortened by 5 bases and J by 12 bases, with 17 bases between the two germline ends. The CDR3, as DNA: TGTGCCAGCAGTCCGACACGGCGGGATTGGTACTTC. This encodes CASSPTRRDWYF.

This clonotype was seen a handful of times. The chain carries TRBV4-1 and TRBJ1-1; D possibly corresponds to TRBD1 (6 bases). V shed 3 bases and J shed 6 bases, with 17 bases lying between them. From germline, CDR1 is MGHRA and CDR2 YSYEKL. This CDR3 has 15 residues. CDR3 region: CASSHPSGGQSEAFF. In nucleotides, the CDR3 is TGCGCCAGCAGCCATCCCTCCGGGGGGCAGTCTGAAGCTTTCTTT.